These 17 T cell receptor beta chains came from one sample sequenced in a study of T cell responses to AZD1222 COVID-19 vaccine. Libraries were prepared by immunoSEQ multiplex PCR; TCRdb keeps only in-frame clonotypes and omits some of them. The repertoire consists of 98,000 or so clones, with 89% occurring once and the leading ten covering under 20%. The material sequenced was peripheral blood, taken on day 0 of AZD1222 vaccination. All receptors come from an adult in good health.

This sequence joins TRBV30 and TRBJ1-1; 7 nucleotides align to TRBD1. V lost 4 bases, J lost 3 bases, and 11 bases stayed unmatched. The CDR3 contains 15 residues. CDR1 and CDR2 from the germline V gene are GTSNPN and SVGIG (reference sequence). The CDR3 reads CAWIQGRAFYTEAFF. DNA of the CDR3: TGTGCCTGGATACAGGGGAGGGCCTTTTACACTGAAGCTTTCTTT. Full variable domain (outside the CDR3, taken from reference TRBV30 and TRBJ1-1): SQTIHQWPATLVQPVGSPLSLECTVEGTSNPNLYWYRQAAGRGLQLLFYSVGIGQISSEVPQNLSASRPQDRQFILSSKKLLLSDSGFYLCAWIQGRAFYTEAFFGQGTRLTVV.

V is TRBV18 and J is TRBJ2-5, with TRBD1 as a possible D gene (5 bases). The CDR3 covers 15 residues. Trimming stripped 1 base from V and 2 bases from J, with 11 bases between. Germline V gene data show CDR1 as KGHSH and CDR2 as LQKENI. The CDR3 DNA reads TGTGCCAGCTCACCACTACTGACAGAGCAAGAGACCCAGTACTTC. It codes for CASSPLLTEQETQYF.

The CDR3 spells CASSYNNSPLHF. CDR3 nucleotide sequence: TGTGCCAGCAGTTATAATAATTCACCCCTCCACTTT. The V gene is TRBV6-5, the J gene TRBJ1-6; D gene uncertain. The CDR3 covers 12 residues. Germline V CDR1 and CDR2: MNHEY, SVGAGI. V gave up 3 bases and J gave up 5 bases, with 2 bases separating them.

V usage is TRBV4-1 and J usage is TRBJ2-7; TRBD2 agrees at 10 bases. Germline V gene sequence: CDR1 MGHRA, CDR2 YSYEKL. J gave up 0 bases and V 4 bases, and 3 bases lay outside the gene matches. The CDR3 loop spans 15 amino acids. The CDR3 nucleotides read TGCGCCAGCAGCCGGGGGACTAGCGCCTCCTACGAGCAGTACTTC. This codes for CASSRGTSASYEQYF.

This chain connects TRBV2 to TRBJ1-4; D not certain. The CDR3 length is 13 residues. V lost 7 bases and J 1 base, leaving 7 bases between the germline ends. CDR1 and CDR2 (germline): SNHLY, FYNNEI. The CDR3 DNA reads TGTGCCAGCACCCGGGGAACTAATGAAAAACTGTTTTTT. Protein product: CASTRGTNEKLFF.

This chain links TRBV14 with TRBJ2-5; a weak D match, TRBD2 (7 bases). V shed 2 bases and J shed 4 bases, with 14 bases lying between them. Germline V gene data show CDR1 as SGHDN and CDR2 as FVKESK. The CDR3 is made up of 15 amino acids. The CDR3 is CASSQLVGGPETQYF. CDR3 bases: TGTGCCAGCAGCCAACTCGTGGGGGGGCCAGAGACCCAGTACTTC.

This clone was seen once. This chain joins TRBV14 and TRBJ1-2, with TRBD1 as a possible D gene (5 bases). Trimming stripped 4 bases from V and 2 bases from J, with 14 bases between. This CDR3 region has 15 residues. Germline CDR1 and CDR2: SGHDN and FVKESK. CDR3 nucleotides: TGTGCCAGCAGCCCCGCAGGGTGGACGAACTATGGCTACACCTTC. Translating gives CASSPAGWTNYGYTF. Supplemented by reference TRBV14 and TRBJ1-2, the full variable domain reads EAGVTQFPSHSVIEKGQTVTLRCDPISGHDNLYWYRRVMGKEIKFLLHFVKESKQDESGMPNNRFLAERTGGTYSTLKVQPAELEDSGVYFCASSPAGWTNYGYTFGSGTRLTVV.

In this sample, this clone turned up once. The rearrangement links TRBV6-1 to TRBJ2-1; tentatively, D is TRBD2 (6 bases). The V and J ends lost 3 bases and 2 bases respectively, with 11 bases between them. The CDR3 consists of 15 residues. Germline V gives CDR1 MNHNS, CDR2 SASEGT. CDR3 residues: CASSEGREAYNEQFF. In DNA form, the CDR3 reads TGTGCCAGCAGTGAGGGCAGGGAGGCCTACAATGAGCAGTTCTTC.

The chain carries TRBV27 and TRBJ2-7; D may correspond to TRBD1 or TRBD2 (5 bases each). The V end was cut by 4 bases, the J end by 1 base, with 14 bases between. Germline V lookup: CDR1 MNHEY, CDR2 SMNVEV (reference sequence). The CDR3 sequence is 15 residues long. CDR3: CASSSPGWGSYEQYF. The CDR3 DNA sequence: TGTGCCAGCAGTTCTCCAGGCTGGGGGTCCTACGAGCAGTACTTC.

This rearrangement joins TRBV21-1 to TRBJ1-3. TRBV21-1 is designated a pseudogene. The CDR3 is made up of 15 amino acids. The CDR3 DNA sequence: TGTGCCAGCAGCAAAGATATGGTTTCTGGAAACACCATATATTTT. Its translation: CASSKDMVSGNTIYF.

The CDR3 spells CASSQDNAGYETQYF. CDR3 nucleotide sequence: TGCGCCAGCAGCCAAGATAACGCAGGCTATGAGACCCAGTACTTC. This sequence joins TRBV4-1 and TRBJ2-5; D is ambiguous. CDR1 and CDR2 from the germline V gene are MGHRA and YSYEKL. The CDR3 extends over 15 amino acids. V lost 0 bases and J 5 bases, leaving 13 bases between the germline ends.

The sample holds many counts of this clone. The rearrangement uses TRBV11-2 and TRBJ2-1; 8 bases fit TRBD1. The CDR3 runs to 13 residues. With 5 bases clipped from V and 8 bases from J, the junction kept 5 bases outside the gene matches. From germline, CDR1 is SGHAT and CDR2 FQNNGV. DNA for the CDR3: TGTGCCAGCAGCGCACAGGGGGTCTATGAGCAGTTCTTC. It encodes CASSAQGVYEQFF.

The rearrangement joins TRBV7-9 to TRBJ1-2, with D unresolved. Germline V gene lookup returns CDR1 SEHNR and CDR2 FQNEAQ (reference sequence). This CDR3 is 20 amino acids long. Trimming removed 5 bases from V and 0 bases from J, with 28 bases in between. CDR3 protein: CASSKQTLRRDRVPNYGYTF. For the CDR3, the DNA is TGTGCCAGCAGCAAACAGACTTTGCGCAGAGACCGAGTTCCTAACTATGGCTACACCTTC.

Worth noting for this clone: Different DNA sequences within this sample yield the same CDR3. V and J are TRBV5-1 and TRBJ2-7; TRBD1 might be the D (5 bases). V was pared by 0 bases and J by 3 bases, with 10 bases between. Germline assignment: CDR1 SGHRS and CDR2 YFSETQ. The CDR3 contains 14 residues. The chain's CDR3 is CASSLVGQGYEQYF. In DNA form, the CDR3 reads TGCGCCAGCAGCTTGGTAGGGCAGGGCTACGAGCAGTACTTC.

This clone was seen once. This rearrangement joins TRBV19 to TRBJ2-2; the match to TRBD1 covers 7 bases. J was trimmed by 6 bases and V by 0 bases; bases with no gene match: 1. This CDR3 contains 14 residues. Germline V gene data show CDR1 as LNHDA and CDR2 as SQIVND (reference sequence). CDR3 residues: CASSIDQGAGELFF. The CDR3 DNA reads as TGTGCCAGTAGTATAGATCAGGGGGCCGGGGAGCTGTTTTTT.

The chain combines TRBV7-9 with TRBJ1-2; TRBD1 matches 7 bases. Germline lookup yields CDR1 SEHNR and CDR2 FQNEAQ (reference sequence). After removal of 5 bases from V and 6 bases from J, the junction contained 6 bases not matched to a gene. The CDR3 has 13 amino acids. The CDR3 sequence is CASSHEGAHGYTF. The CDR3 bases are TGTGCCAGCAGCCACGAGGGGGCTCATGGCTACACCTTC.

This rearrangement joins TRBV4-1 to TRBJ2-7, with a possible D match to TRBD2 (6 bases). This CDR3 spans 13 amino acids. Germline lookup yields CDR1 MGHRA and CDR2 YSYEKL. V lost 5 bases, J lost 2 bases, and 10 bases lay in between. In nucleotides, the CDR3 is TGCGCCAGCAGCTACCGGGGGACCTACGAGCAGTACTTC. Its translation: CASSYRGTYEQYF.